This T cell receptor (beta chain) appears in the sequencing data of a study of T-cell reconstitution after alpha-beta-depleted transplantation in children. This clonotype was found many times. Preparation of the TCRbeta library involved a method that used unique molecular identifiers. TCRdb passed the PCR reads through MiXCR, listing each CDR3 protein once. The sample has 200,000 to 300,000 distinct CDR3 sequences, approximately 12% seen once. Deletions cut 3 bases from V and 5 bases from J, with 21 bases between. Germline values: CDR1 SGDLS, CDR2 YYNGEE. This CDR3 region has 17 residues. The sequence was obtained from a human donor who donated a stem cell graft to a child with acute lymphoblastic leukemia. The gene calls are TRBV9 and TRBJ2-1; no clear D gene. The starting material was PBMCs from the stem cell graft donor, obtained from the stem cell graft. CDR3 sequence: CASSASPGRSGHNEQFF. Here the CDR3 DNA reads TGTGCCAGCAGCGCCTCTCCGGGCCGCTCTGGCCACAATGAGCAGTTCTTC.